Below, 32 T cell receptor beta chains from the same sample are listed, as sequenced in a study of T-cell memory formation after mild COVID-19. TCRdb re-analysed the 5' RACE reads in MiXCR, keeping a single row per CDR3 protein. The sample carries about 350,000 distinct CDR3 sequences, around 15% recorded once. Sequencing was carried out using PBMCs or a T cell subset sorted from them (not recorded which). These receptors all come from a man in his late teens or twenties who had mild COVID-19 (a few samples of this study predate the infection). Cell type and time point are not known.

The genes are TRBV6-5 and TRBJ2-5, with 14 bases identical to TRBD2. CDR3 length: 16 residues. In germline, CDR1 is MNHEY, CDR2 SVGAGI. Germline trimming cut 0 bases from V and 5 bases from J; bases unmatched to any gene: 2. CDR3 region: CASSYSWTSGGETQYF. CDR3 bases: TGTGCCAGCAGTTACTCGTGGACTAGCGGGGGGGAGACCCAGTACTTC.

In its sample, this clonotype was seen a few times. The chain joins TRBV12-5 to TRBJ1-5; tentatively, D is TRBD1 (5 bases). The V gene lost 0 bases and the J gene lost 4 bases, with 13 bases spanning the gap. This CDR3 spans 16 amino acids. Germline CDR1 and CDR2: LGHNT and FRNRAP. The CDR3 DNA is TGTGCTAGTGGTTTGGTACTGGGGGGGACTAATCAGCCCCAGCATTTT. This sequence encodes CASGLVLGGTNQPQHF.

This chain connects TRBV6-2 or TRBV6-3 to TRBJ1-5; D is unclear. Germline lookup yields CDR1 MNHEY and CDR2 SVGEGT. Deletions cut 0 bases from V and 7 bases from J, with 13 bases between. The CDR3 contains 15 residues. The CDR3 region has the DNA TGTGCCAGCAGTTACTCGGCGACGGGTTGGCAGCCCCAGCATTTT. It yields the protein CASSYSATGWQPQHF.

The chain couples TRBV7-6 to TRBJ1-6; no clear D. The germline V gene encodes CDR1 SGHVS and CDR2 FNYEAQ. V was pared by 8 bases and J by 0 bases, with 11 bases between. The CDR3 consists of 15 residues. The CDR3 region has the DNA TGTGCCAGCGCTATGGGGAGCTCCTATAATTCACCCCTCCACTTT. This encodes CASAMGSSYNSPLHF.

The chain couples TRBV4-1 to TRBJ2-3; no clear D. The CDR3 runs to 12 residues. V shed 3 bases and J shed 4 bases, with 5 bases lying between them. CDR1 is MGHRA and CDR2 is YSYEKL in the germline V gene. The CDR3 nucleotides are TGCGCCAGCAGCCATTCCTCAGATACGCAGTATTTT. Its translation is CASSHSSDTQYF.

This clonotype was counted at least ten times. This chain connects TRBV7-8 to TRBJ1-1, with a weak D call TRBD1 (6 bases). V was cut by 6 bases and J by 0 bases, with 29 bases left in between. Germline V lookup: CDR1 SGHVS, CDR2 FQNEAQ. The CDR3 runs 20 residues. CDR3 in DNA: TGTGCCAGCAGTTCGGCCCTAGCATTCGAGGCGGGGGGGCTGAACACTGAAGCTTTCTTT. Translating it yields CASSSALAFEAGGLNTEAFF.

The V and J genes are TRBV18 and TRBJ1-2; 11 bases agree with TRBD1. CDR1 KGHSH and CDR2 LQKENI come from the germline V gene. After removal of 0 bases from V and 4 bases from J, the junction contained 4 bases not matched to a gene. This CDR3 has 16 amino acids. CDR3 bases: TGTGCCAGCTCACCACCGGGACAGGGGGAACTCTATGGCTACACCTTC. The encoded protein is CASSPPGQGELYGYTF.

In this sample, this clonotype turned up a few times. The V gene is TRBV6-5, the J gene TRBJ2-5, with D tentatively TRBD1 (6 bases). From germline, CDR1 is MNHEY and CDR2 SVGAGI. The CDR3 is made up of 14 amino acids. This CDR3 reads CAKFPGQNQETQYF. The DNA for the CDR3 is TGTGCGAAATTCCCCGGACAGAACCAAGAGACCCAGTACTTC.

This clonotype showed up just a few times. The chain combines TRBV7-6 with TRBJ2-7; D remains unclear. This CDR3 comprises 16 residues. Germline V CDR1 and CDR2: SGHVS, FNYEAQ. Trimming took off 1 base at V and 4 bases at J, with 17 bases between the two ends. CDR3 amino acids: CASSLDPRTSTYEQYF. The CDR3 DNA sequence: TGTGCCAGCAGCTTAGACCCCCGAACCTCAACTTACGAGCAGTACTTC.

This clonotype was picked up many times. The J gene is TRBJ2-7, the V gene TRBV5-1; TRBD2 agrees at 8 bases. The CDR3 has 15 amino acids. V gave up 2 bases and J gave up 6 bases; unmatched junction bases: 10. In germline, CDR1 is SGHRS, CDR2 YFSETQ. The CDR3 sequence: CASSFGRGEAPEQYF. In DNA form, the CDR3 reads TGCGCCAGCAGCTTCGGGAGGGGGGAGGCCCCCGAGCAGTACTTC.

This clonotype came up a few times. The gene calls are TRBV7-9 and TRBJ2-7; D remains unclear. The germline CDR1 and CDR2 sequences are SEHNR and FQNEAQ (reference sequence). The CDR3 runs 12 residues. With 5 bases removed from V and 4 bases from J, the gap between germline ends came to 9 bases. In nucleotides, the CDR3 is TGTGCCAGCAGCAACAAACTATACGAGCAGTACGTC. Protein sequence: CASSNKLYEQYV.

There are a few counts of this clonotype. J is TRBJ2-7 and V is TRBV11-2; D is tentatively TRBD1 or TRBD2 (5 bases each). The germline V gene encodes CDR1 SGHAT and CDR2 FQNNGV. V lost 0 bases and J lost 6, with 9 bases in between. The CDR3 runs to 13 residues. The CDR3 here is CASSLDRDLEQYF. CDR3 bases: TGTGCCAGCAGCTTAGATCGGGACCTCGAGCAGTACTTC.

This chain joins TRBV19 and TRBJ2-5, with D maybe TRBD1 (5 bases). This CDR3 is 13 amino acids long. Germline V CDR1 and CDR2: LNHDA, SQIVND (reference sequence). Trimming took 4 bases from V and 2 from J, leaving 8 bases between them. The CDR3, as DNA: TGTGCCAGTAGTAGCACAGGTCAAGAGACCCAGTACTTC. Translation gives CASSSTGQETQYF.

This chain uses TRBV19 with TRBJ2-4; D is possibly TRBD1 or TRBD2 (6 bases each). Per the germline V gene, CDR1 is LNHDA and CDR2 is SQIVND (reference sequence). The CDR3 is made up of 15 amino acids. V lost 1 base to trimming and J lost 1 base, with 8 bases between them. The CDR3 spells CASSIGGAAKNIQYF. The CDR3 nucleotides are TGTGCCAGTAGTATAGGGGGGGCGGCCAAAAACATTCAGTACTTC.

Only a few counts were recorded for this clonotype. The V gene is TRBV6-5, the J gene TRBJ1-1; a possible D gene is TRBD1 (5 bases). The V end lost 1 base, the J end lost 4 bases, and 7 bases lay between the germline ends. The CDR3 spans 13 residues. The germline V gene encodes CDR1 MNHEY and CDR2 SVGAGI. The CDR3 DNA reads as TGTGCCAGCAGTTACTGGGGGGGCACTGAAGCTTTCTTT. As protein: CASSYWGGTEAFF.

This clonotype appeared a few times. CDR3 DNA: TGTGCCAGCAGCGATGACGCGGAACACTATGGCTACACCTTC. It is translated as CASSDDAEHYGYTF. The gene calls are TRBV9 and TRBJ1-2; no clear D gene. V was trimmed by 3 bases and J by 3 bases, leaving 12 bases between them. Germline lookup yields CDR1 SGDLS and CDR2 YYNGEE. The CDR3 has 14 residues. The variable domain in full, completed from reference TRBV9 and TRBJ1-2, reads DSGVTQTPKHLITATGQRVTLRCSPRSGDLSVYWYQQSLDQGLQFLIQYYNGEERAKGNILERFSAQQFPDLHSELNLSSLELGDSALYFCASSDDAEHYGYTFGSGTRLTVV.

This chain joins TRBV28 and TRBJ1-3, with D maybe TRBD1 (5 bases). V was clipped by 5 bases and J by 3 bases, with 14 bases between them. There are 15 residues in the CDR3. Germline V gene data show CDR1 as MDHEN and CDR2 as SYDVKM. The CDR3 DNA is TGTGCCAGCAGTACTACAGGACTCTATGGAAACACCATATATTTT. Its protein product is CASSTTGLYGNTIYF.

This clonotype was picked up many times. The chain uses TRBV12-3 or TRBV12-4 and TRBJ2-5; no clear D. CDR3 length equals 13 residues. V was pared by 2 bases and J by 1 base, with 5 bases between. CDR3 in amino acids: CASSLNFQETQYF. The CDR3 bases are TGTGCCAGCAGTTTAAACTTCCAAGAGACCCAGTACTTC.

This clonotype has a handful of counts. The CDR3 protein is CASSYSTSGGQETQYF. The CDR3 DNA sequence: TGTGCCAGCAGTTACTCCACTAGCGGGGGGCAAGAGACCCAGTACTTC. This chain uses TRBV6-5 with TRBJ2-5, with 12 bases lining up with TRBD2. CDR1 MNHEY and CDR2 SVGAGI come from the germline V gene. After removal of 0 bases from V and 2 bases from J, the junction contained 1 base not matched to a gene. The CDR3 runs to 16 residues.

This clonotype has a handful of counts. V gene TRBV4-2 combines with J gene TRBJ2-7, with TRBD1 identical over 11 bases. The V segment lost 3 bases and the J segment 4 bases; nucleotides outside the gene matches: 5. CDR1 and CDR2 (germline): LGHNA, YNFKEQ. The CDR3 runs 15 residues. CDR3 residues: CASSHRTGGNYEQYF. The CDR3 nucleotides read TGTGCCAGCAGCCATAGGACAGGGGGCAATTACGAGCAGTACTTC.

The gene calls are TRBV4-3 and TRBJ2-3; a weak D match, TRBD2 (7 bases). The CDR3 length is 14 residues. V was trimmed by 8 bases and J by 3 bases, leaving 15 bases between them. Per germline, CDR1 LGHNA and CDR2 YSLEER. The CDR3 DNA reads TGCGCCAGCGGACGGGGGGCGATAACAGATACGCAGTATTTT. It encodes CASGRGAITDTQYF.

Only a few counts were recorded for this clonotype. V usage is TRBV27 and J usage is TRBJ1-2; 10 bases line up with TRBD1. The CDR3 is 13 amino acids. Germline CDR1 reads MNHEY; CDR2 reads SMNVEV (reference sequence). The ends lost 5 bases at V and 6 bases at J; junction bases unmatched: 3. CDR3 loop: CASSRGQGDGYTF. In DNA, the CDR3 is TGTGCCAGCAGTCGCGGACAGGGGGATGGCTACACCTTC.

The V gene is TRBV7-8, the J gene TRBJ2-2, with 7 bases aligning to TRBD1. Looked up from germline, CDR1 is SGHVS and CDR2 is FQNEAQ. V shed 10 bases, J shed 4 bases, and the junction held 12 bases outside the gene matches. The CDR3 spans 15 residues. The chain's CDR3 is CATAPTGDSTGELFF. CDR3 coding DNA: TGTGCCACCGCCCCTACAGGGGATAGCACCGGGGAGCTGTTTTTT.

This clonotype was detected only a few times. The chain links TRBV12-3 or TRBV12-4 to TRBJ2-5; D may correspond to TRBD1 or TRBD2 (5 bases each). V shed 3 bases and J shed 7 bases, with 12 bases lying between them. This CDR3 spans 13 amino acids. The CDR3 is CASSLRPGGTQYF. The CDR3, as DNA: TGTGCCAGCAGTTTGCGACCTGGGGGGACCCAGTACTTC.

This clonotype was recorded many times. This chain joins TRBV7-6 and TRBJ2-1; D gene unclear. Germline CDR1 SGHVS, CDR2 FNYEAQ. V dropped 1 base and J dropped 12 bases, with 16 bases sitting between them. This CDR3 is 14 amino acids long. The CDR3 sequence: CASSLGPLILGQFF. As DNA, the CDR3 is TGTGCCAGCAGCTTAGGCCCCTTAATCCTCGGGCAGTTCTTC.

The chain links TRBV4-3 to TRBJ2-1; D might be TRBD2 (5 bases). CDR3 length equals 15 residues. Looked up from germline, CDR1 is LGHNA and CDR2 is YSLEER. Trimming removed 1 base from V and 7 bases from J, with 14 bases in between. The chain's CDR3 is CASSQGTPQLNEQFF. The CDR3 region has the DNA TGCGCCAGCAGCCAAGGGACTCCCCAGTTGAATGAGCAGTTCTTC.

This sequence joins TRBV5-1 and TRBJ2-5; D might be TRBD2 (7 bases). Per germline, CDR1 SGHRS and CDR2 YFSETQ. The CDR3 runs to 14 residues. Trimming took 4 bases from V and 4 from J, leaving 14 bases between them. DNA of the CDR3: TGCGCCAGCAGCGGGGGGGCCCCCGGAGAGACCCAGTACTTC. It is translated as CASSGGAPGETQYF. The full variable domain, with the rest looked up from reference TRBV5-1 and TRBJ2-5, is KAGVTQTPRYLIKTRGQQVTLSCSPISGHRSVSWYQQTPGQGLQFLFEYFSETQRNKGNFPGRFSGRQFSNSRSEMNVSTLELGDSALYLCASSGGAPGETQYFGPGTRLLVL.

This clonotype was picked up a small number of times. The rearrangement joins TRBV6-2 or TRBV6-3 to TRBJ2-3, with 9 bases matching TRBD2. J lost 4 bases, V lost 1 base, and 6 bases had no gene match. This CDR3 comprises 16 residues. The germline V gene has CDR1 MNHEY and CDR2 SVGEGT. CDR3 sequence (DNA): TGTGCCAGCAGTTACTGGGTCGCGGGGGGGCCAGATACGCAGTATTTT. Translating it yields CASSYWVAGGPDTQYF.

Details on this clonotype: A read error is likely, as this CDR3 ends without the conserved phenylalanine or tryptophan. The chain links TRBV20-1 to TRBJ2-7; D might be TRBD2 (6 bases). Germline loops: CDR1 DFQATT, CDR2 SNEGSKA (reference sequence). Between the trimmed V and J ends, which lost 3 bases and 0 bases, there was a span of 9 bases. The CDR3 loop spans 13 amino acids. The CDR3 is CSASSGGSYEQYL. DNA for the CDR3: TGCAGTGCTAGCTCCGGGGGCTCCTACGAGCAGTACTTA.

The rearrangement uses TRBV5-4 and TRBJ2-5; TRBD2 is a possible D gene (5 bases). Germline lookup yields CDR1 SGHNT and CDR2 YYREEE (reference sequence). Trimming left V 4 bases short and J 5 bases short, with 12 bases between. This CDR3 contains 13 residues. CDR3 loop: CASSKDWRETQYF. The CDR3 nucleotides are TGTGCCAGCAGCAAGGACTGGCGGGAGACCCAGTACTTC.

This clonotype was seen more than once but under ten times. The chain carries TRBV5-1 and TRBJ2-1; 10 positions match TRBD1. V lost 3 bases to trimming and J lost 6 bases; unmatched junction nucleotides: 0. The germline gives CDR1 SGHRS, CDR2 YFSETQ. The CDR3 contains 13 residues. The chain's CDR3 is CASSWTGGNEQFF. The CDR3 DNA reads as TGCGCCAGCAGCTGGACAGGGGGCAATGAGCAGTTCTTC.

The V gene is TRBV29-1, the J gene TRBJ2-5; TRBD1 is a possible D gene (5 bases). CDR3 length: 13 residues. Deletions cut 3 bases from V and 1 base from J, with 9 bases between. The V gene's germline CDR1 is SQVTM and CDR2 ANQGSEA. CDR3 amino acids: CSVEWGLQETQYF. CDR3 sequence (DNA): TGCAGCGTTGAGTGGGGCCTCCAAGAGACCCAGTACTTC.